The present T cell receptor (beta chain) was sequenced within a study of shared clonotypes between healthy human individuals. Notes on the study in general: Sharing across a few donors was seen in 4% to 5.5% of naive CD4 clonotypes. The sampled material consisted only of blood, and tissue repertoires are likely to differ. Clonotype sharing among donors, it was expected, would be affected by sequencing depth.

Concerning this clone itself: As yet, its antigen is unknown.

The protocol was immunoSEQ multiplex PCR, while the TCRdb copy is restricted to in-frame clones and leaves out a portion. In the table there are over a million clones, around four fifths of which are singletons. V was cut by 6 bases and J by 2 bases, with 11 bases left in between. Germline lookup yields CDR1 MNHNS and CDR2 SASEGT. The CDR3 spans 13 residues. This chain links TRBV6-1 with TRBJ2-7; tentatively, D is TRBD1 (6 bases). Input material: memory CD4+ T cells sorted from blood. Regarding subset: CD45RA-negative fraction. The TCR originated in a young man in good health. The CDR3 DNA is TGTGCCAGCAGGGTACAGGGACCCTACGAGCAGTACTTC. Translation: CASRVQGPYEQYF.